The T cell receptor beta chain described here comes from a study of T cells in Graves' hyperthyroidism and ophthalmopathy. Study-level information: The initial diagnosis was the point when peripheral blood was collected, ahead of any treatment.

There are many counts of this clonotype. The CDR3 totals 14 residues. Germline lookup yields CDR1 SNHLY and CDR2 FYNNEI. V was pared by 11 bases and J by 7 bases, with 16 bases of the junction left unmatched. Patients with uncontrolled infections, other autoimmune diseases, pregnancy or lactation were excluded. PBMCs were collected from a roughly 9.7 ml volume of fresh peripheral blood. Template material for amplifying TCR beta CDR3 regions consisted of RNA transcripts. HTBI primers drove first-round RT-PCR of the TCR CDR3. TCRdb processed the multiplex PCR reads anew with MiXCR; each CDR3 protein has one entry. The table has hundreds of thousands of distinct CDR3 sequences, 15% to 20% seen once.

This chain connects TRBV2 to TRBJ2-5, with TRBD2 matching over 7 bases. Sequencing used blood. This TCR was sampled from a man aged 35 to 55 with Graves' ophthalmopathy. CDR3 sequence reads: CAGSREAGTMTQYF. DNA for the CDR3: TGTGCCGGATCTAGAGAGGCAGGGACTATGACCCAGTACTTC. Full variable domain (outside the CDR3, taken from reference TRBV2 and TRBJ2-5): EPEVTQTPSHQVTQMGQEVILRCVPISNHLYFYWYRQILGQKVEFLVSFYNNEISEKSEIFDDQFSVERPDGSNFTLKIRSTKLEDSAMYFCAGSREAGTMTQYFGPGTRLLVL.